This T cell receptor (beta chain) was captured by sequencing in a study of T cells in Graves' hyperthyroidism and ophthalmopathy. In the study overall: It was at initial diagnosis, before any treatment, that peripheral blood was collected.

This CDR3 has 12 amino acids. Germline CDR1 GTSNPN, CDR2 SVGIG (reference sequence). A remark on this clonotype: The junction departs from germline at one end; a sequencing error may be responsible.

What was amplified from RNA transcripts were TCR beta CDR3 regions. A set of HTBI primers served as the primers for a first-round RT-PCR of the TCR CDR3. TCRdb recomputed calls from the multiplex PCR reads with MiXCR, one row per CDR3 protein. The data contain under 400,000 distinct CDR3 sequences, 18% of them singletons. Diagnosis relied on clinical symptoms, serum thyroxine and TRAb, thyroid ultrasound and orbital computed tomography. Fresh peripheral blood, roughly 9.6 ml, was the source of the PBMCs. What was sequenced was blood. The sequence was obtained from a woman aged 40 to 50 with Graves' ophthalmopathy. V gene TRBV30 combines with J gene TRBJ1-2, with a weak D call TRBD1 (5 bases). The CDR3 region is CAWKRGGKGYNF. CDR3 in DNA: TGTGCCTGGAAGAGGGGCGGGAAAGGCTACAACTTC.